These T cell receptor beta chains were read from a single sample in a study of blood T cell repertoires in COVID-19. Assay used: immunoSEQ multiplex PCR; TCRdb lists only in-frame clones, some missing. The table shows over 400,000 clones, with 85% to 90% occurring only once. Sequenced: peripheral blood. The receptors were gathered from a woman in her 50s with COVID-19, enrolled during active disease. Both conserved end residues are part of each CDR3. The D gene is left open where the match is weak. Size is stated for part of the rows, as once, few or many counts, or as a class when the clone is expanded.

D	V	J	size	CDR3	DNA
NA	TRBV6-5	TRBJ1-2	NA	CASRPSGYGYTF	TGTGCCAGCAGGCCTAGCGGCTATGGCTACACCTTC
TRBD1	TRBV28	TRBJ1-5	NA	CASSTGDSHNQPQHF	TGTGCCAGCAGTACCGGGGACAGCCACAATCAGCCCCAGCATTTT
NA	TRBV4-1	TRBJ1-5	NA	CASSRQDGNQPQHF	TGCGCCAGCAGCCGACAGGATGGCAATCAGCCCCAGCATTTT
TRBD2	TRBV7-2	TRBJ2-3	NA	CASSLVVSSGGTESTQYF	TGTGCCAGCAGCTTAGTCGTATCTAGCGGGGGGACCGAGTCGACGCAGTATTTT
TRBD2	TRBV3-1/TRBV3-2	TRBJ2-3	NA	CASSQDRGGGTDTQYF	TGTGCCAGCAGCCAAGATCGTGGCGGGGGTACAGATACGCAGTATTTT
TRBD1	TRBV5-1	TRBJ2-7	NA	CASSSTGGPRQQYF	TGCGCCAGCAGCTCAACAGGGGGACCGAGGCAGCAGTACTTC
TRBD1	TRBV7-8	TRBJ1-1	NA	CASSLGTGRNTEAFF	TGTGCCAGCAGCTTAGGGACAGGGAGGAACACTGAAGCTTTCTTT
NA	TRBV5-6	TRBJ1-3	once	CASSQTDGNTIYF	TGTGCCAGCAGCCAGACAGATGGAAACACCATATATTTT
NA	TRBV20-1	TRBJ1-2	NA	CSAKMSGYTF	TGCAGTGCTAAGATGAGTGGCTACACCTTC
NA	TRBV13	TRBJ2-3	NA	CASSFSDSDTQYF	TGTGCCAGCAGCTTTAGTGATTCAGATACGCAGTATTTT
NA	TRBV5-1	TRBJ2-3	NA	CASSRFGGTDTQYF	TGCGCCAGCAGCAGGTTCGGAGGCACAGATACGCAGTATTTT
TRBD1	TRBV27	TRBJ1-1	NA	CASNAQRTGKTEAFF	TGTGCCAGCAACGCTCAAAGGACAGGGAAGACTGAAGCTTTCTTT
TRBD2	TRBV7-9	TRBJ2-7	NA	CASSPMRAGVQSYEQYF	TGTGCCAGCAGCCCCATGAGGGCGGGAGTACAATCCTACGAGCAGTACTTC
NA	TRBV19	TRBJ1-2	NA	CASTRQNYGYTF	TGTGCCAGTACCAGGCAGAACTATGGCTACACCTTC
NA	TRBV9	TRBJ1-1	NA	CASSVGGAMNTEAFF	TGTGCCAGCAGCGTTGGGGGGGCCATGAACACTGAAGCTTTCTTT